The source of this T cell receptor beta chain is a study of blood T cell repertoires in COVID-19 (dated by TCRdb to the early 2020s). Context from the whole study: The collaborator samples originated in the United States, Italy and Spain and spanned the acute and convalescent phases of COVID-19. The sample metadata nearly always contained a de-identified subject ID, COVID-19 status, age in years and sex. Subjects who had been exposed to COVID-19, were actively infected with it, or had recovered from it provided the deeply sampled blood TCRbeta repertoires that made up the dataset. Where HLA class I and class II types were available, the types were taken from metadata supplied by the sample provider, not from assay-based typing. The prospective study material was composed of cDNA or gDNA derived from T cells, B-cell-depleted T cells, or PBMCs. The repertoires were made available in a free public database intended to serve as a resource for research on the immune response to SARS-CoV-2. Samples were obtained from the ongoing ImmuneRACE study (first 160 participants) and from over 1,000 subjects provided by 6 global collaborators.

This clone was recorded a few times. Its antigen is not yet known. Base quality data are lacking; no much larger clone is found one base away. V lost 3 bases and J lost 10 bases, and the count of bases not matched to a germline gene is 4. The CDR3 contains 12 residues, cysteine and phenylalanine counted. The sequence is cut down to CDR3 DNA, 36 bases in frame from base 1. The germline V gene sets CDR1 to SGHDN and CDR2 to FVKESK. What the research found in general, with its limitations: The amount of clinical and demographic metadata varied by source and participant and was provided uncurated.

TCRbeta CDR3 regions were amplified from genomic DNA using the immunoSEQ Assay, a bias-controlled multiplex PCR. The original pipeline was this. Within the assay, amplification of reference gene primers was used to estimate how many nucleated cells each sample contained. Sequence reads were collapsed and filtered to measure the absolute abundance of every unique TCRbeta CDR3 rearrangement. For each sample, productive Simpson clonality was calculated as the square root of Simpson's diversity index across productive rearrangements. The immuneACCESS repertoire file appears here via TCRdb, limited to in-frame rearrangements. These files lack a portion of the clones; in checked studies, under half of the deficit traces to unresolved V genes, and the cause of the others is not known. V, J and clone size derive from that table, while D and trimming were established from the DNA sequence. Recorded for this sample are 150,000 to 200,000 clones; 75% to 85% of them occurred a single time. The ten largest clonotypes hold about a sixth of the sample.

Participants in the prospective study were aged roughly 18 to 100 years, lived in 20 to 25 United States geographic areas, and enrolled through a virtual design. To assign participants to cohorts, the prospective study relied on clinical history that participants themselves reported in a screening survey and a study questionnaire. Each participant in the prospective study had whole blood, serum and a nasopharyngeal or oropharyngeal swab collected by mobile phlebotomists. Participants in the prospective study had the option to provide additional blood draws and questionnaires over an approximately 2-month period. Before DNA extraction, prospective study blood samples were shipped either frozen or at room temperature.

The rearrangement joined TRBV14 to TRBJ2-3; TRBD1 agrees with 7 junctional bases. The sample taken for sequencing was PBMCs or T cells enriched from blood (not recorded which). The source of this sequence is a woman aged 45-65 years with acute COVID-19. This receptor carries the CDR3 CASSHDRVPQYF. The sequenced DNA is TGTGCCAGCAGCCATGACAGGGTCCCGCAGTATTTT. With the rest looked up from the reference TRBV14 and TRBJ2-3 genes rather than sequenced, the full variable domain is EAGVTQFPSHSVIEKGQTVTLRCDPISGHDNLYWYRRVMGKEIKFLLHFVKESKQDESGMPNNRFLAERTGGTYSTLKVQPAELEDSGVYFCASSHDRVPQYFGPGTRLTVL.